A single T cell receptor beta chain is shown here with its context. The authors ran the assay at deep level. Sequencing was performed with immunoSEQ multiplex PCR; in TCRdb, only in-frame clones are kept and a portion is missing. There are about 1,500,000 clones in the sample; approximately 96% occur only once, and about 1% lies in the top ten. The CDR3 is 14 amino acids. CDR1 SQVTM and CDR2 ANQGSEA come from the germline V gene. Trimming pared 3 bases from V and 2 bases from J, leaving 12 bases between. The data derive from a study of shared clonotypes between healthy human individuals. Study details: A donor's plate count was three for CD4 naive and three for CD4 memory; CD8 naive had two and CD8 memory one.

Those who donated were healthy HIV-negative adults, with no recent acute infections or vaccinations reported. V usage is TRBV29-1 and J usage is TRBJ2-3, with D possibly TRBD1 on 6 matching bases. The sample was naive CD4+ T cells sorted from blood. Subset given: CD45RA+ positively selected. The TCR comes from a man aged 25 to 40 in good health. Written as DNA, the CDR3 is TGCAGCGTTGAGAGACAGGCTTTCACAGATACGCAGTATTTT. Its translation is CSVERQAFTDTQYF.